The T cell receptor beta chain under discussion was sequenced for a study of TIL therapy for anti-PD-1-resistant metastatic lung cancer. About the study: Patients then received nivolumab; progressors got lymphodepletion, TIL and IL-2. Median patient age was approximately 58, ranging roughly 38-85 years. Study conclusions and caveats: Infused TIL clonotypes partially replaced the baseline blood repertoire, then decayed over months.

V lost 5 bases to trimming and J lost 0 bases; unmatched junction nucleotides: 7. Germline lookup yields CDR1 SGHAT and CDR2 FQNNGV. This CDR3 spans 16 amino acids. The immunoSEQ assay was v3. Survey-level samples got approximately 1.8 million read pairs; deep-level samples got roughly 4.5-6 million. Profiled with immunoSEQ multiplex PCR; TCRdb holds only in-frame clones, not every one. Of tens of thousands of clones in the sample, around 87% are singletons; the top ten hold 2.5% to 3%. This clone was observed once. Its matching antigen is unknown. Time point here: pre-treatment sample, taken before nivolumab and TIL therapy.

This specimen was blood, taken at baseline. This sequence joins TRBV11-2 and TRBJ2-3; 8 bases align to TRBD1. This clonotype originated in a person aged 30 to 80 with non-small cell lung cancer. This chain's CDR3 is CASSSAGGGSTDTQYF. CDR3 DNA: TGTGCCAGCAGCAGCGCAGGGGGCGGGAGCACAGATACGCAGTATTTT.